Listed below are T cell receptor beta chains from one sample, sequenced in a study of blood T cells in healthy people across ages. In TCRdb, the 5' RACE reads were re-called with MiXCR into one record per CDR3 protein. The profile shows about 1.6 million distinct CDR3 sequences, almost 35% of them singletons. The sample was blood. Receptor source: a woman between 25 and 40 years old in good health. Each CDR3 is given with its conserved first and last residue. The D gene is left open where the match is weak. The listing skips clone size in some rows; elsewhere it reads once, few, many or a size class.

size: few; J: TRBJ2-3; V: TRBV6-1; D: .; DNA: TGTGCCAGCTCTTTGACAACTAAGGACCCAGATACGCAGTATTTT; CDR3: CASSLTTKDPDTQYF
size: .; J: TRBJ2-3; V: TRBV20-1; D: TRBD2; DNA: TGCAGTGCTAGAGCAAGCGGGAGGCCAGATACGCAGTATTTT; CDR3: CSARASGRPDTQYF
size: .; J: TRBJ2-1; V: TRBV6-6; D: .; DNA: TGTGCCAGCAGTTACTCGAAAAAAGGTTACAATGAGCAGTTCTTC; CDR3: CASSYSKKGYNEQFF
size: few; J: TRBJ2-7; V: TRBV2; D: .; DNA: TGTGCCAGCAGTGATCTACAGGGAGCCCTCTACGAGCAGTACTTC; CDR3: CASSDLQGALYEQYF
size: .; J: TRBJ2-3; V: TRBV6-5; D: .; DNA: TGTGCCAGTCACAGGGGGGGCCGCGCAGATACGCAGTATTTT; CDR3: CASHRGGRADTQYF
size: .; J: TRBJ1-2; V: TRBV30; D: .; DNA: TGTGCCTGGAGTCAGGGAGGGGACTATGGCTACACCTTC; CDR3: CAWSQGGDYGYTF
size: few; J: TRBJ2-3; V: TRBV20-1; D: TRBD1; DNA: TGCAGTGCTAGCTACGGGACAGAATTAGATACGCAGTATTTT; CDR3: CSASYGTELDTQYF
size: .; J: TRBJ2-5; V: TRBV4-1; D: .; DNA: TGCGCCACCAGCCGCGGGCTGACGGGGGGACAACAAGAGACCCAGTACTTC; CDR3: CATSRGLTGGQQETQYF
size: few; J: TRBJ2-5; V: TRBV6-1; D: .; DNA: TGTGCCAGCAGCCCCCCGGAGACCCAGTACTTC; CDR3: CASSPPETQYF
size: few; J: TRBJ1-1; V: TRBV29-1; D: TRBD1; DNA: TGCAGCGTATGGACAGGGAACACTGAAGCTTTCTTT; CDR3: CSVWTGNTEAFF
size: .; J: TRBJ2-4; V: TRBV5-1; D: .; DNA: TGCGCCAGCAGCTTTGTAGCGAGAGGCCTGCCTGAGCAGTACTTC; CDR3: CASSFVARGLPEQYF
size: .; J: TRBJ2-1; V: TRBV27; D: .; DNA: TGTGCCAGCAGTTTTGCGGACCGCTGGAATGATGAGCAGTTCTTC; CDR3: CASSFADRWNDEQFF
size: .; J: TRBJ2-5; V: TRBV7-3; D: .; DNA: TGTGCCAGCAGCCTAAGGGCCAACCAAGAGACCCAGTACTTC; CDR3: CASSLRANQETQYF
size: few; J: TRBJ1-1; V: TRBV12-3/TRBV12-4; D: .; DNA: TGTGCCAGCAGGGTGCCTTTTACTGAAGCTTTCTTT; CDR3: CASRVPFTEAFF
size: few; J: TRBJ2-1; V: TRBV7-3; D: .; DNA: TGTGCCAGCAGCGCCTACGGAGGGTTGGGCAATGAGCAGTTCTTC; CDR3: CASSAYGGLGNEQFF
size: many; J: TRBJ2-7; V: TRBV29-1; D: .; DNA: TGCAGCGTCACGCGAGGGGGTTACTACGAGCAGTACTTC; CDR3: CSVTRGGYYEQYF
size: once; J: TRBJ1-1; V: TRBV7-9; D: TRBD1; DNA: TGTGCCAGCAGCTTAGCCGGCAGGGGGCTTATCACTGAAGCTTTCTTT; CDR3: CASSLAGRGLITEAFF
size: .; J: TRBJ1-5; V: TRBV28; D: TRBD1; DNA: TGTGCCAGCAGTTTAGGACAGGAGCTATATTGGGGGCCCCAGCATTTT; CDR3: CASSLGQELYWGPQHF
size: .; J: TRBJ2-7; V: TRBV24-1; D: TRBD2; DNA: TGTGCCACCAGTGATCCCTCGCGGGAGAGGAACGAGCAGTACTTC; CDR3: CATSDPSRERNEQYF
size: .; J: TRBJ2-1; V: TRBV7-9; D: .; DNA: TGTGCCAGCACCATCGGGGTCAGGAACTACAATGAGCAGTTCTTC; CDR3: CASTIGVRNYNEQFF
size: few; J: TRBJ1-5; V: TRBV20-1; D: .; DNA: TGCAGTGCTAGTTCCCGACCTGATCAGCCCCAGCATTTT; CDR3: CSASSRPDQPQHF
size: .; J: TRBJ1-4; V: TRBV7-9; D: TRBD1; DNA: TGTGCCAGCAGCTCCTCAGGGGGTCCTGAAAAACTGTTTTTT; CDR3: CASSSSGGPEKLFF
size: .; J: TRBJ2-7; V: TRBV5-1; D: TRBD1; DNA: TGCACCAGCAGCCCGAGACAGGGGGGCTACTACGAGCAGTACTTC; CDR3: CTSSPRQGGYYEQYF
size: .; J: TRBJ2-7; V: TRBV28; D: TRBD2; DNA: TGTGCCAGCAGTTTTCCCCTCCGACTAGCGGGGACCTCCTACGAGCAGTACTTC; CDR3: CASSFPLRLAGTSYEQYF
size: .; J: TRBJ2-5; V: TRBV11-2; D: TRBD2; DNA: TGTGCCAGCAGCCTGACTAGCGGGAGGACCCTGGGAGAGACCCAGTACTTC; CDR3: CASSLTSGRTLGETQYF
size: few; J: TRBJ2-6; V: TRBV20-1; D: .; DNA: TGCAGAGCTACGACAGGAGCCAACGTCCTGACTTTC; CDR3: CRATTGANVLTF
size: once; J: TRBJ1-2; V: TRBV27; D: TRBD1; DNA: TGTGCCAGCAAGCCAAGACAGGGGTGGAACTATGGCTACACCTTC; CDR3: CASKPRQGWNYGYTF
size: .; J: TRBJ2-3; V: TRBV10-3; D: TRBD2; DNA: TGTGCCACCTCGGGAGGGGCGCTAAATACGCAGTATTTT; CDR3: CATSGGALNTQYF
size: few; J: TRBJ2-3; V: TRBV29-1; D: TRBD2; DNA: TGCAGCGTTACTAGCGGGGCGGATACGCAGTATTTT; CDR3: CSVTSGADTQYF
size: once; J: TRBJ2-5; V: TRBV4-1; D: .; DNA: TGCGCCAGCAGCCAAGGGGCCGGGGTCGTGTACTTC; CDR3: CASSQGAGVVYF
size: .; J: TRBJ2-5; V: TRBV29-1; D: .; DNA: TGCAGCGTTGATTGGGGCCGAGAGACCCAGTACTTC; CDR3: CSVDWGRETQYF
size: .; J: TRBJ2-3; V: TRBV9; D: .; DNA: TGTGCCAGCAGCGCTCTCACAGGGCCTATTTCAGATACGCAGTATTTT; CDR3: CASSALTGPISDTQYF
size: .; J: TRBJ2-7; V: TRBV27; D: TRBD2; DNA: TGTGCCAGCAGTTTTTCTAGCGGGGCGCTCACCTACGAGCAGTACTTC; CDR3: CASSFSSGALTYEQYF
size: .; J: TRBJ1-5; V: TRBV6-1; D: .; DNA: TGTGCCAGCAGAGCCCGGGGGGGGCAGTCAAGCAATCAGCCCCAGCATTTT; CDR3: CASRARGGQSSNQPQHF
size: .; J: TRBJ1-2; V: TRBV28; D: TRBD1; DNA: TGTGCCAGCAGTTTATTGCCCCAGACAGGGAACTATGGCTACACCTTC; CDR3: CASSLLPQTGNYGYTF
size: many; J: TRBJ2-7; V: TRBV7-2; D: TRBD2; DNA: TGTGCCAGCAGCTCAGATTCTAGCGGACTCTCCTACGAGCAGTACTTC; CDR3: CASSSDSSGLSYEQYF
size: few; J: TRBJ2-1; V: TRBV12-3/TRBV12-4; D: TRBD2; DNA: TGTGCCAGCAGACCCCCCTCGGGGACTATGGATGAGCAGTTCTTC; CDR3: CASRPPSGTMDEQFF
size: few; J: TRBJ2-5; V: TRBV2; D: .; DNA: TGTGCCAGCGGATCCGACCATCAGATACAAGAGACCCAGTACTTC; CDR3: CASGSDHQIQETQYF
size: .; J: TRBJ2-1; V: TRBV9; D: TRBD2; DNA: TGTGCCAGCAGCTTCCGGCAAGCGGGAGGAGTGGATGAGCAGTTCTTC; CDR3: CASSFRQAGGVDEQFF
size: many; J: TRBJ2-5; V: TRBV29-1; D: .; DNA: TGCAGCGTCACGCGAGAGGCCCAGTACTTC; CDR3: CSVTREAQYF
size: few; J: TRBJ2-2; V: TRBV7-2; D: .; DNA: TGTGCCAGCAGCCCCAGGACGGCGAACACCGGGGAGCTGTTTTTT; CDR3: CASSPRTANTGELFF
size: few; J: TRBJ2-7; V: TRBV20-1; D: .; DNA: TGCAGTGCGCTCCTAGCGCCTTCCTACGAGCAGTACTTC; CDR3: CSALLAPSYEQYF
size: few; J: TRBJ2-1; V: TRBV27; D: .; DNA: TGTGCCAGCAGTTTATCGGCAGGGAACTACAATGGGCAGTTCTTC; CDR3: CASSLSAGNYNGQFF
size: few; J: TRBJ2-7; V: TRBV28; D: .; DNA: TGTGCCAGCAGTTCTGTGGTCACCGGAGAGGATTTTTACGAGCAGTACTTC; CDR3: CASSSVVTGEDFYEQYF
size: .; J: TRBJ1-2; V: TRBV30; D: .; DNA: TGTGCCTGGAGTGCCCGGACGATCGGCTACACCTTC; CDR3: CAWSARTIGYTF
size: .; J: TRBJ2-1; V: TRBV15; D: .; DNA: TGTGCCACCAGCAGGCTACGTAGATACAATGAGCAGTTCTTC; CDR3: CATSRLRRYNEQFF
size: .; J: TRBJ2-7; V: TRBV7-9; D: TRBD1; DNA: TGTGCCAGCAGCTGGGAGCCGGGACAGGGGAACCAGTACTTC; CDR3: CASSWEPGQGNQYF
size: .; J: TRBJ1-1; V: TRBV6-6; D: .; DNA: TGTGCCAGCAGTTCAGGACAGATCGCATCTGAAGCTTTCTTT; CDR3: CASSSGQIASEAFF
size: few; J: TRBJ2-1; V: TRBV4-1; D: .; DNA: TGCGCCACCCGAAGCGTAACGGGACTCCCCGGGGGCTCCTACAATGAGCAGTTCTTC; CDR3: CATRSVTGLPGGSYNEQFF